This TCR beta chain was identified during a study of shared clonotypes between healthy human individuals. The wider study: Donor composition was a couple of women and three men, aged 18 to 49.

The CDR3 consists of 14 residues. The germline V gene encodes CDR1 SGHAT and CDR2 FQNNGV. V was shortened by 5 bases and J by 6 bases, with 16 bases between the two germline ends. TCRdb's table, derived via immunoSEQ multiplex PCR, lists solely in-frame clones and lacks some. The sample consists of 1.6 million or so clones, roughly 95% of them appearing once. Sequencing input: naive CD4+ T cells sorted from blood. Subset: CD45RA+ positively selected. The gene calls are TRBV11-2 and TRBJ1-2; possibly TRBD1 for D (5 bases). The sequence was collected from a man under 40 in good health. CDR3 bases: TGTGCCAGCAGCCTCCGAGTCGGGGCCCATGGCTACACCTTC. This sequence encodes CASSLRVGAHGYTF.